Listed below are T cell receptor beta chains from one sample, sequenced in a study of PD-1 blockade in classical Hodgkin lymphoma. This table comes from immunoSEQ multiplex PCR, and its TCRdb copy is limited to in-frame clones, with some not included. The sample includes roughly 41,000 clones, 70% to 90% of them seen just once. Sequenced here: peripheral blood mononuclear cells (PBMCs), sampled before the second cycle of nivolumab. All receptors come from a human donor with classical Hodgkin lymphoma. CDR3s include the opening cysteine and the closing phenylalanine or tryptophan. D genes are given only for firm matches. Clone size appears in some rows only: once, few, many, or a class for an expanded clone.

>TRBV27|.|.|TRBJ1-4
TGTGCCAGCAGTTTATCGTCAGAACAGACAATCAGTTATGAAAAACTGTTTTTT
CASSLSSEQTISYEKLFF
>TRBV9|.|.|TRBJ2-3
TGTGCCAGCAGCGATAGCGGGGACAGATATAGCACAGATACGCAGTATTTT
CASSDSGDRYSTDTQYF
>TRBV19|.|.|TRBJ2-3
TGTGCCAGTACCGTCTCGCGGAGTGGGGGGGATACGCAGTATTTT
CASTVSRSGGDTQYF
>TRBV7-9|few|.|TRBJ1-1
TGTGCCAGCAGACAGGGTCTGAACACTGAAGCTTTCTTT
CASRQGLNTEAFF
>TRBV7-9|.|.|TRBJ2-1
TGTGCCAGCAGCTTCCCCCGGGACCCACCTGACGAGCAGTTCTTC
CASSFPRDPPDEQFF
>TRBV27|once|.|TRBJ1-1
TGTGCCAGCAGTTCTTCAACTATGAACACTGAAGCTTTCTTT
CASSSSTMNTEAFF
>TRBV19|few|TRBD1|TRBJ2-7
TGTGCCAGTAGTACTAGACAGGGGGGCTACGAGCAGTACTTC
CASSTRQGGYEQYF
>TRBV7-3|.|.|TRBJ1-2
TGTGCCAGCAGCCCCAACCCCACTCTCTATGGCTACACCTTC
CASSPNPTLYGYTF
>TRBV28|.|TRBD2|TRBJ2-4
TGTGCCAGCAGCCCAGGACTAGAGGGCTCCAAAAACATTCAGTACTTC
CASSPGLEGSKNIQYF
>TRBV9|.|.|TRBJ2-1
TGTGCCAGCAGCGTAGTAGGCGGGACCTCCTACAATGAGCAGTTCTTC
CASSVVGGTSYNEQFF
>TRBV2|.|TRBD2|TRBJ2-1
TGTGCCAGCGAGGCGGGGCGGGAGGTAATCTTC
CASEAGREVIF
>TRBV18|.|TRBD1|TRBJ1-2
TGTGCCAGCTCACCTGGGACAGGGGTCCTTGGCTACACCTTC
CASSPGTGVLGYTF
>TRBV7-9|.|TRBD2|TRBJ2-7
TGTGCCAGCAGCCCAAAGACTAGCGGGAGCTACGAGCAGTACTTC
CASSPKTSGSYEQYF
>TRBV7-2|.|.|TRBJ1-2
TGTGCCAGCAGCCTCTTAGGGGGTGGCTACACCTTC
CASSLLGGGYTF
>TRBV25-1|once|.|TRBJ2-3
TGTGCCAGCAGTGATTCTCGACAGGCAGATACGCAGTATTTT
CASSDSRQADTQYF
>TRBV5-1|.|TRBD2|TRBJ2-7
TGCGCCAGCAGCTTGGGGGGACTAGCCGGGGCGTCCTACGAGCAGTACTTC
CASSLGGLAGASYEQYF
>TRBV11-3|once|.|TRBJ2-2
TGTGCCAGCAGCCCCCCCCAGGCAGGGGATACCGGGGAGCTGTTTTTT
CASSPPQAGDTGELFF
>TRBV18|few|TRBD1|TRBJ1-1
TGTGCCAGCTCACCGAGCTTCAGGGGGCAAGATGAAGCTTTCTTT
CASSPSFRGQDEAFF
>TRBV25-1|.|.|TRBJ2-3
TGTGCCAGCAGTGAGCCGGGGTCGCAGTATTTT
CASSEPGSQYF
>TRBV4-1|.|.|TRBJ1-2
TGCGCCAGCAGCCGCAAGGGCGGAATGGATGGCTACACCTTC
CASSRKGGMDGYTF
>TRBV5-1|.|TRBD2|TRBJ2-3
TGCGCCAGCAGCTTGGGGGCGGGAGACGGTACGCAGTATTTT
CASSLGAGDGTQYF
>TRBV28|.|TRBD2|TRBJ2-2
TGTGCCAGCAGTTCTAGCGGGAGGAGAACCGGGGAGCTGTTTTTT
CASSSSGRRTGELFF
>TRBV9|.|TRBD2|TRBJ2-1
TGTGCCAGCAGCGTAGGGCGGGTGGCGGGAGTTGAGCAGTTCTTC
CASSVGRVAGVEQFF
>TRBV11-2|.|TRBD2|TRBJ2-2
TGTGCCAGCAGCCCGACGGGACTAGCGGGAGTAGGAGAAACCGGGGAGCTGTTTTTT
CASSPTGLAGVGETGELFF
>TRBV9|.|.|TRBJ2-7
TGTGCCAGCAGCTTATCCCACCGGGACGGAACCTACGAGCAGTACTTC
CASSLSHRDGTYEQYF
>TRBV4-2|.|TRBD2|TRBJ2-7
TGTGCCAGCAGCACAACCGAGGGACTAGCGGGAGGGCCTGTCCTGCAGTACTTC
CASSTTEGLAGGPVLQYF
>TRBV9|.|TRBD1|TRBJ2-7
TGTGCCAGCAGCGCCGGGACAGGGGTCGAGCAGTACTTC
CASSAGTGVEQYF
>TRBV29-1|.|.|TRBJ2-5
TGCAGCGTTGACGGGGGGCAGCAGACCCAGTACTTC
CSVDGGQQTQYF
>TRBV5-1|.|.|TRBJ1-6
TGCGCCAGCAGCTTGTCGTGGGGCTTTTATAATTCACCCCTCCACTTT
CASSLSWGFYNSPLHF
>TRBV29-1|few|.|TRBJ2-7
TGCAGCGTGGGACACGGCGCCTACGAGCAGTACTTC
CSVGHGAYEQYF
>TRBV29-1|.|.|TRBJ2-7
TGCAGCGTTTTAGAGCCCGGGACGTCAAGCTCCTACGAGCAGTACTTC
CSVLEPGTSSSYEQYF
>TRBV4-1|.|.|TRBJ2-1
TGCGCCAGCAGCCAAGCCACCAACAATGAGCAGTTCTTC
CASSQATNNEQFF
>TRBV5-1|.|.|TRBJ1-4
TGCGCCACCTCTTCCGGGTACGGAACGGAAAAACTGTTTTTT
CATSSGYGTEKLFF
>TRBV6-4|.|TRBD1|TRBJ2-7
TGTGCCAGCAGTGTAGTTTCCGGACAGGGTTACGAGCAGTACTTC
CASSVVSGQGYEQYF
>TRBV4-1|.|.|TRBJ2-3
TGCGCCAGCAGCCAAGATCAGGCCACCACAGATACGCAGTATTTT
CASSQDQATTDTQYF
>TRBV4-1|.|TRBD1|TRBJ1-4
TGCGCCAGCAGCCAAACCCGACAGGGGGCCCCTCCAACTAATGAAAAACTGTTTTTT
CASSQTRQGAPPTNEKLFF
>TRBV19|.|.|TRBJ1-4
TGTGCCAGTAGTTGGGGACAAACGGTATCACGAGAAAAACTGTTTTTT
CASSWGQTVSREKLFF
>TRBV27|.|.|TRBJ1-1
TGTGCCAGCGGGTGGAACACTGAAGCTTTCTTT
CASGWNTEAFF
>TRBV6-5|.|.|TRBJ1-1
TGTGCCAGCGGGGGGACCACTGAAGCTTTCTTT
CASGGTTEAFF
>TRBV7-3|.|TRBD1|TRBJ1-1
TGTGCCAGCAGCTCACCCCAGGGGGTGCCCACTGAAGCTTTCTTT
CASSSPQGVPTEAFF
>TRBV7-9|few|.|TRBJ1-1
TGTGCCAGCAGCTTACCAAGGGACACTGAAGCTTTCTTT
CASSLPRDTEAFF
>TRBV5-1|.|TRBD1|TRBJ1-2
TGCGCCAGCAGCCAAGAGGGACAGACCTTCTATGGCTACACCTTC
CASSQEGQTFYGYTF
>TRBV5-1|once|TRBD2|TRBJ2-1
TGCGCCAGCAGCTCAGTAGCGGGAGATTTCAATGAGCAGTTCTTC
CASSSVAGDFNEQFF
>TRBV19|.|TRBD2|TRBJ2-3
TGTGCCAGTAGTATTGACCCGCCGGGACTAGCACGGGATACGCAGTATTTT
CASSIDPPGLARDTQYF
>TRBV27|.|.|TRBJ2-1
TGTGCCAGCAGTATCTCGGTCGCCTTCTATTACAATGAGCAGTTCTTC
CASSISVAFYYNEQFF
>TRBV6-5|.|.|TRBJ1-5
TGTGCCAGCAAAAAGACAGGAGGCAATCAGCCCCAGCATTTT
CASKKTGGNQPQHF
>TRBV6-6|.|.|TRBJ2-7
TGTGCCAGCAGGGCGCAGGCGCCCTACGAGCAGTACTTC
CASRAQAPYEQYF
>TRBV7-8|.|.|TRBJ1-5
TGTGCCAGCAGCTCCTACGGGAGGTTCGCTGATCAGCCCCAGCATTTT
CASSSYGRFADQPQHF
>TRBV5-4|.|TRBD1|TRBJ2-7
TGTGCCAGCAGCAAGGACAGGCTCTCCTACGAGCAGTACTTC
CASSKDRLSYEQYF
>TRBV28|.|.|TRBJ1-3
TGTGCCAGCAGTCCATCCCCGCAGTTGGGCTCTGGAAACACCATATATTTT
CASSPSPQLGSGNTIYF
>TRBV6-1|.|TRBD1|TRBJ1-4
TGTGCCAGCAGTGAACCGGGACAGGGTGGGTGGAATGAAAAACTGTTTTTT
CASSEPGQGGWNEKLFF
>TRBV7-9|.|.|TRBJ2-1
TGTGCCAGCAGCCACCTCCCCGGAGTAGCGGACAATGAGCAGTTCTTC
CASSHLPGVADNEQFF
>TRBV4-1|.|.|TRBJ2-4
TGCGCCAGCAGCCAAGTTTCTATTGGAGCCAAAAACATTCAGTACTTC
CASSQVSIGAKNIQYF
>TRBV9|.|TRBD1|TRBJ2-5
TGTGCCAGCAGCCCGGAGCAGGGGGCCCGGGGGACCCAGTACTTC
CASSPEQGARGTQYF
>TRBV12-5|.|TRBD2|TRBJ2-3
TGTGCTAGTGGTGTGGGACTAGCGGGACGCACAGATACGCAGTATTTT
CASGVGLAGRTDTQYF
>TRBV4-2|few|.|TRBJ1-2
TGTGCCATTCGAGCGGGGGACTATGGCTACACCTTC
CAIRAGDYGYTF
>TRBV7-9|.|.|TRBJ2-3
TGTGCCAGCACCATGATGTCGGATACGCAGTATTTT
CASTMMSDTQYF
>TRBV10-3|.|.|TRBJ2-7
TGTGCCATCAAAACGGGGGGCCCCTACGAGCAGTACTTC
CAIKTGGPYEQYF